This T cell receptor beta chain was recorded in a study of shared clonotypes between healthy human individuals (TCRdb year 2020). Study-wide context: The cohort comprised a couple of women and a few men aged 18 to 49 years. To estimate repertoire size and how much clonotype sharing occurs between individuals, the study deeply sequenced the blood TCR repertoires of about five healthy adults. To increase sequencing depth and limit assay-specific biases, different laboratories used diverse techniques to prepare libraries and sequence TCR repertoires. For each donor, CD4 naive and CD4 memory were each given three plates, CD8 naive was given two plates, and CD8 memory was given one plate. Between about 0.9 and 10 billion PBMCs per donor were obtained by leukapheresis.

Healthy HIV-negative adults with no recently reported acute infections or vaccinations were included as donors. Every donor was a Caucasian adult residing in Nashville, Tennessee, USA. CD4+ T cells were enriched by magnetic negative selection, after which naive cells were positively selected on CD45RA and the negative fraction was taken as the memory subset. Blood was obtained by leukapheresis, after which PBMCs were separated by Ficoll-Histopaque density gradient centrifugation and cryopreserved in liquid nitrogen vapor phase. Purity and quantity of every magnetically sorted T cell population were checked by analytical flow cytometry. Genomic DNA was isolated from every sorted fraction and measured by UV absorbance on a Nanodrop 2000c. Using the deep immunoSEQ assay, multiplex PCR amplified TCR CDR3 regions from genomic DNA. Genomic DNA extracted from each cell subset was distributed evenly over all wells of several immunoSEQ 96-well plates, and each plate served as one replicate. Each replicate PCR for sorted subsets received roughly 200 ng genomic DNA, equal to about 30,000 T cell genomes. Purified libraries were quantified with a Qubit 3.0 fluorometer, sized on a Bioanalyzer 2100, and re-quantified with the KAPA Library Quantification kit. Each immunoSEQ 96-well plate was sequenced on its own single-read 150-cycle Illumina NextSeq 550 flow cell. As for the authors' bioinformatics: Because the immunoSEQ output held only junctional sequences and lacked quality scores, the filtering could not match the filtering applied to full-length reads. Sequences were annotated with PyIR, a Python wrapper for IgBLAST v1.9, and V/J genes and CDR3 were assigned using IMGT germline references. Reads with weak V/J assignments (E-value above 1e-6), missing CDR3, stop codons, out-of-frame junctions, or ambiguous translated residues were removed. V3J clonotypes were defined by identical inferred V gene, J gene, and CDR3 amino acid sequence. The percentage overlap between two repertoires was calculated by dividing the number of shared unique clonotypes by the size of the smaller repertoire. RTK rarefaction, the Chao1 estimator, and Recon v2.1 estimates of unobserved clonotypes were used to assess repertoire richness. Generation probabilities were computed with OLGA for all TCRbeta clonotypes obtained by the gDNA method from several donors. TCRdb's version of the immuneACCESS table is confined to in-frame rearrangements and falls short of the full clone set. An unresolved V gene accounts for under half of the shortfall where checked; the remainder is of unknown origin. V and J calls and clone size are copied from that table; D and trimming were computed from the DNA. A total of roughly 1 million clones appear in this sample, roughly 70% of them only once. Of the sample, around 1.4% falls within the top ten clones.

A word on this clone: There is no known antigen for this receptor. Base qualities are not provided; no much larger clone lies one nucleotide away.

For CDR1 and CDR2, the germline V gene lists SGHNT and YENEEA. Counted from cysteine to phenylalanine, this CDR3 has 16 amino acids. Left in the record is the CDR3 DNA by itself, 48 bases read in frame from the first base. V loses 4 bases of germline sequence and J loses 4 bases, and the interval between the two ends is 16 bases. The paper as a whole reports these results and caveats: Only blood was sampled, and tissue TCR repertoires likely differ from those in blood. Pairwise subsampling indicated that sequencing depth was expected to affect the degree of clonotype sharing among donors. Compared with non-shared clonotypes, the clonotypes found in all four sorted-subset donors had higher generation probabilities. Across a handful of donors, 5% to 6% of naive CD4, 3% to 4% of naive CD8, roughly 2.2% of memory CD4, and under 0.45% of memory CD8 clonotypes were shared. Because the study included only a small number of donors, the genetic and exposure-history diversity represented was limited. Even with the large sequencing depth, rarefaction of the sorted-subset datasets indicated that sequencing was incomplete. Estimated clonotype richness was generally larger for naive than for memory subsets.

The chain was built from TRBV11-3 and TRBJ2-2; a tentative D match to TRBD1 spans 5 bases. Input material: memory CD4+ T cells sorted from blood. This specimen's cell subset or site label, interpreted: CD45RA-negative fraction. The receptor's source is a man aged 18 to 35 in good health. The CDR3 corresponds to CASSSYSGLGTGELFF. The base sequence is TGTGCCAGCAGCTCCTACTCAGGGCTCGGCACCGGGGAGCTGTTTTTT.